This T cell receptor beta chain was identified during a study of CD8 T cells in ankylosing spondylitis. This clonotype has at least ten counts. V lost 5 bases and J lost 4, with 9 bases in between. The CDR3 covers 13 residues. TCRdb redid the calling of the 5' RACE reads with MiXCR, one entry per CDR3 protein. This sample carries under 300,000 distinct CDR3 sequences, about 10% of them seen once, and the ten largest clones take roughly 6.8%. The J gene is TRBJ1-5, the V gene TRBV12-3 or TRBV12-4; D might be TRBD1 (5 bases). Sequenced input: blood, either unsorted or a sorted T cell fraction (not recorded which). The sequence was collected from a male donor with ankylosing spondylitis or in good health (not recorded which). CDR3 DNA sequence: TGTGCCAGCAGTCCCCGGGGGAATCAGCCCCAGCATTTT. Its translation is CASSPRGNQPQHF.